These 9 T cell receptor beta chains were all obtained from the same sample, sequenced in a study of OX40 agonist ivuxolimab in advanced cancers. Sequenced by immunoSEQ multiplex PCR; TCRdb stores in-frame clones only, minus some. The sample carries about 37,000 clones, 92% recorded once. This sample comprised CD4+ or CD8+ T cells sorted from blood, obtained in a trial of the OX40 agonist ivuxolimab. Receptor source: an adult with an advanced solid tumor such as melanoma, head and neck, liver or kidney cancer.

The genes are TRBV27 and TRBJ1-1, with a weak D call TRBD1 (5 bases). The length of the CDR3 is 15 residues. The germline V and J ends were trimmed by 2 bases and 3 bases, with 13 bases remaining between them. The germline V gene encodes CDR1 MNHEY and CDR2 SMNVEV (reference sequence). The CDR3 region is CASSLLIGDDTEAFF. The CDR3 coding sequence is TGTGCCAGCAGTTTACTAATAGGGGATGACACTGAAGCTTTCTTT.

This rearrangement joins TRBV11-2 to TRBJ1-4; D is unresolved. With 0 bases removed from V and 7 bases from J, the gap between germline ends came to 0 bases. The CDR3 length is 11 residues. Germline CDR1 is SGHAT and CDR2 is FQNNGV. CDR3 in amino acids: CASSLDEKLFF. The CDR3 bases are TGTGCCAGCAGCTTAGATGAAAAACTGTTTTTT.

The genes are TRBV13 and TRBJ2-7; D may be TRBD1 or TRBD2 (5 bases each). Trimming shortened V by 5 bases and J by 3 bases, and 14 bases separated the two germline ends. The length of the CDR3 is 14 residues. Germline assignment: CDR1 PRHDT and CDR2 FYEKMQ (reference sequence). CDR3 bases: TGTGCCAGCAGCGCTGGGGGATCTCTCTACGAGCAGTACTTC. It translates to CASSAGGSLYEQYF.

This chain connects TRBV4-3 to TRBJ2-7; 15 bases align to TRBD2. The CDR3 runs 17 residues. The germline V gene encodes CDR1 LGHNA and CDR2 YSLEER. V was pared by 0 bases and J by 5 bases, with 5 bases of the junction left unmatched. The CDR3 protein is CASSQDRTSGRVHEQYF. CDR3 DNA sequence: TGCGCCAGCAGCCAAGATCGGACTAGCGGGAGGGTCCACGAGCAGTACTTC.

The chain is built from TRBV29-1 and TRBJ2-1; tentatively, D is TRBD2 (6 bases). The CDR3 runs 13 residues. V was shortened by 5 bases and J by 4 bases, with 12 bases between the two germline ends. Germline loops: CDR1 SQVTM, CDR2 ANQGSEA. The CDR3 reads CSVSGGDYNEQFF. DNA for the CDR3: TGCAGCGTTTCCGGGGGAGATTACAATGAGCAGTTCTTC.

The chain employs TRBV6-5 and TRBJ1-3; D is unresolved. V shed 2 bases and J shed 2 bases, with 4 bases lying between them. CDR3 length equals 13 residues. Germline assignment: CDR1 MNHEY and CDR2 SVGAGI. CDR3 nucleotides: TGTGCCAGCAGTTACGATCCTGGAAACACCATATATTTT. Translating gives CASSYDPGNTIYF.

The CDR3 DNA is TGTGCCAGCAGCCTTTCTTTTAGCGTCCCAGATACGCAGTATTTT. Amino acid sequence: CASSLSFSVPDTQYF. The V and J genes are TRBV11-2 and TRBJ2-3; tentatively, D is TRBD2 (5 bases). Germline CDR1 is SGHAT and CDR2 is FQNNGV. Trimming cost V 5 bases and J 4 bases, with 16 bases left between them. This CDR3 has 15 amino acids.

The gene calls are TRBV11-3 and TRBJ2-7; TRBD2 is a possible D gene (6 bases). This CDR3 has 14 amino acids. Trimming took off 1 base at V and 3 bases at J, with 10 bases between the two ends. Per germline, CDR1 SGHNT and CDR2 YENEEA. The CDR3 protein is CASSLAGDRYEQYF. DNA of the CDR3: TGTGCCAGCAGCTTAGCGGGAGATCGCTACGAGCAGTACTTC.

This clone was counted only a few times. This chain links TRBV27 with TRBJ2-1, with TRBD2 matching over 8 bases. J lost 6 bases, V lost 7 bases, and 5 bases had no gene match. Germline V gene data show CDR1 as MNHEY and CDR2 as SMNVEV (reference sequence). CDR3 length equals 13 residues. CDR3 in DNA: TGTGCCAGCAAGCCGGGACTAGTCAATGAGCAGTTCTTC. This encodes CASKPGLVNEQFF.